The rows below give T cell receptor beta chains drawn from one sample of a study of T cell responses to AZD1222 COVID-19 vaccine. Profiled with immunoSEQ multiplex PCR; TCRdb holds only in-frame clones, not every one. This table has about 150,000 clones, over 75% appearing once. The sample consisted of peripheral blood, taken on day 0 of AZD1222 vaccination. The receptors shown here come from an adult in good health. Both conserved end residues are part of each CDR3. A D gene is named only where the DNA matches it firmly. Clone size appears in some rows only: once, few, many, or a class for an expanded clone.

J: TRBJ1-5; D: TRBD1; V: TRBV19; size: once; DNA: TGTGCCAGTGGAGGGACAGGCAATCAGCCCCAGCATTTT; CDR3: CASGGTGNQPQHF
J: TRBJ1-5; D: .; V: TRBV5-4; size: .; DNA: TGTGCCAGCAGCTTGGATGGGAACGGGCCCCAGCATTTT; CDR3: CASSLDGNGPQHF
J: TRBJ1-2; D: TRBD1; V: TRBV5-6; size: .; DNA: TGTGCCAGCAGCTTAGGACAGGTCCGCTCTGGCTACACCTTC; CDR3: CASSLGQVRSGYTF
J: TRBJ2-1; D: .; V: TRBV2; size: .; DNA: TGTGCCAGCGCTTCGGACAGCAATGAGCAGTTCTTC; CDR3: CASASDSNEQFF
J: TRBJ1-2; D: TRBD1; V: TRBV28; size: .; DNA: TGTGCCAGCAGACCGGGACAGTCTAACTATGGCTACACCTTC; CDR3: CASRPGQSNYGYTF
J: TRBJ1-1; D: .; V: TRBV2; size: .; DNA: TGTGCCAGCAGTGAGGAGGGCCCGAACACTGAAGCTTTCTTT; CDR3: CASSEEGPNTEAFF
J: TRBJ2-3; D: .; V: TRBV6-5; size: .; DNA: TGTGCCAGCAGTTATAGAGGGTCGACAGATACGCAGTATTTT; CDR3: CASSYRGSTDTQYF
J: TRBJ1-5; D: .; V: TRBV19; size: .; DNA: .; CDR3: CASSIGTVISPSIF
J: TRBJ2-1; D: .; V: TRBV11-2; size: .; DNA: TGTGCCAGCAGCTTAGGCCCATTGGAGAATGAGCAGTTCTTC; CDR3: CASSLGPLENEQFF
J: TRBJ1-2; D: TRBD1; V: TRBV4-1; size: .; DNA: TGCGCCAGCAGCCAAGATCGGGCCCAGGGGGCGCATCTAGGCTACACCTTC; CDR3: CASSQDRAQGAHLGYTF
J: TRBJ2-1; D: .; V: TRBV7-9; size: .; DNA: TGTGCCAGCAGCCCGACTATCCCTGGAGATGAGCAGTTCTTC; CDR3: CASSPTIPGDEQFF
J: TRBJ1-2; D: TRBD1; V: TRBV4-1; size: .; DNA: TGCGCCAGCAGCCAAGCGGTACAGGGGGCCGCTGGTTATGGCTACACCTTC; CDR3: CASSQAVQGAAGYGYTF
J: TRBJ1-4; D: .; V: TRBV7-9; size: .; DNA: TGTGCCAGCAGCTTTGGACGGAAGGGGAATGAAAAACTGTTTTTT; CDR3: CASSFGRKGNEKLFF
J: TRBJ2-5; D: TRBD1; V: TRBV5-3; size: once; DNA: TGTGCCAGAAGCGCAACAGGGGACCGGAAAGAGACCCAGTACTTC; CDR3: CARSATGDRKETQYF
J: TRBJ1-6; D: .; V: TRBV28; size: .; DNA: TGTGCCAGCAGTTCTATGACCGAGAATTCACCCCTCCACTTT; CDR3: CASSSMTENSPLHF
J: TRBJ2-7; D: TRBD2; V: TRBV5-1; size: .; DNA: TGCGCCAGCAGCTTCGTAGCGGGGAGCTACGAGCAGTACTTC; CDR3: CASSFVAGSYEQYF
J: TRBJ1-6; D: TRBD1; V: TRBV27; size: .; DNA: TGTGCCAGCGGAAACCGGGACAGGGTTAATTCACCCCTCCACTTT; CDR3: CASGNRDRVNSPLHF
J: TRBJ1-3; D: .; V: TRBV29-1; size: .; DNA: TGCAGCGTCGCCGCCGACAGTTTTAATCGAAACACCATATATTTT; CDR3: CSVAADSFNRNTIYF
J: TRBJ1-3; D: .; V: TRBV29-1; size: once; DNA: TGCAGCGTTGAAGAGCCCCTCACGGCTGGAAACACCATATATTTT; CDR3: CSVEEPLTAGNTIYF
J: TRBJ2-2; D: .; V: TRBV3-1/TRBV3-2; size: few; DNA: TGTGCCAGCAGCCAAGTTGCCGGAGCCGGGACCGGGGAGCTGTTTTTT; CDR3: CASSQVAGAGTGELFF
J: TRBJ1-1; D: .; V: TRBV15; size: .; DNA: TGTGCCACCAGCAGGGGGGCTATGAACACTGAAGCTTTCTTT; CDR3: CATSRGAMNTEAFF
J: TRBJ1-1; D: .; V: TRBV27; size: .; DNA: TGTGCCAGCAGTTCTCTATCGGGCAGGACCAACACTGAAGCTTTCTTT; CDR3: CASSSLSGRTNTEAFF
J: TRBJ2-1; D: .; V: TRBV12-3/TRBV12-4; size: .; DNA: TGTGCCAGCAGTTTAGCGGGATATGAGCAGTTCTTC; CDR3: CASSLAGYEQFF
J: TRBJ1-6; D: .; V: TRBV7-2; size: few; DNA: TGTGCCAGCAGCCGAAGTCTTTCACCCCTCCACTTT; CDR3: CASSRSLSPLHF
J: TRBJ2-4; D: .; V: TRBV28; size: .; DNA: TGTGCCAGCGGGTCCCCGGACAAAAACATTCAGTACTTC; CDR3: CASGSPDKNIQYF
J: TRBJ2-7; D: .; V: TRBV3-1/TRBV3-2; size: few; DNA: TGTGCCAGCAGCCAAGAAGACCCGAGCTCCTACGAGCAGTACTTC; CDR3: CASSQEDPSSYEQYF
J: TRBJ1-4; D: .; V: TRBV2; size: .; DNA: TGTGCCAGCAGCGCGGACCATAATGAAAAACTGTTTTTT; CDR3: CASSADHNEKLFF
J: TRBJ2-5; D: TRBD2; V: TRBV28; size: .; DNA: TGTGCCAGCAGTTCCCTAGCGGGAGCGGGAGAGACCCAGTACTTC; CDR3: CASSSLAGAGETQYF
J: TRBJ1-1; D: .; V: TRBV11-2; size: .; DNA: TGTGCCAGCAGCCTACAGCTCATGAACACTGAAGCTTTCTTT; CDR3: CASSLQLMNTEAFF
J: TRBJ1-2; D: .; V: TRBV18; size: .; DNA: TGTGCCAGCTCACACTCTCCTGGGACGTCGCTTAACTATGGCTACACCTTC; CDR3: CASSHSPGTSLNYGYTF
J: TRBJ1-6; D: .; V: TRBV12-5; size: .; DNA: TGTGCTAGTGGTTTGCTGAATTCACCCCTCCACTTT; CDR3: CASGLLNSPLHF
J: TRBJ1-1; D: .; V: TRBV19; size: .; DNA: TGTGCCAGTAGTATAGGGACTGAAGCTTTCTTT; CDR3: CASSIGTEAFF
J: TRBJ1-2; D: TRBD1; V: TRBV6-4; size: .; DNA: TGTGCCAGCAGTGACTCCAACAGGGGGTCGGATGGCTACACCTTC; CDR3: CASSDSNRGSDGYTF
J: TRBJ1-3; D: .; V: TRBV7-2; size: .; DNA: TGTGCCAGCAGCCCCGACGGGTCGGCAGGAAACACCATATATTTT; CDR3: CASSPDGSAGNTIYF
J: TRBJ2-1; D: TRBD2; V: TRBV5-4; size: .; DNA: TGTGCCAGCAGCCCCCGAGTAGCGGGAAATGAGCAGTTCTTC; CDR3: CASSPRVAGNEQFF
J: TRBJ1-6; D: .; V: TRBV21-1; size: .; DNA: TGTGCCAGCAGCAAAGAGGTTGGAGGGCGTCTCAATTCACCCCTCCACTTT; CDR3: CASSKEVGGRLNSPLHF
J: TRBJ1-2; D: TRBD1; V: TRBV5-1; size: .; DNA: TGCGCCAGCAGCTTGGTGGCAGGGGGCAACTATGGCTACACCTTC; CDR3: CASSLVAGGNYGYTF
J: TRBJ2-3; D: .; V: TRBV7-8; size: few; DNA: TGTGCCAGCAGCTGGGCGGGAACCATCACAGATACGCAGTATTTT; CDR3: CASSWAGTITDTQYF
J: TRBJ2-7; D: .; V: TRBV10-3; size: .; DNA: TGTGCCATACAGGACGGACTGTTGGACTACGAGCAGTACTTC; CDR3: CAIQDGLLDYEQYF
J: TRBJ1-6; D: .; V: TRBV2; size: .; DNA: TGTGCCAGCACGGGGGGGGGACACAATAATTCACCCCTCCACTTT; CDR3: CASTGGGHNNSPLHF
J: TRBJ1-1; D: .; V: TRBV30; size: .; DNA: TGTGCCTGGAGTGTCATACAGGGAACATCTGAAGCTTTCTTT; CDR3: CAWSVIQGTSEAFF
J: TRBJ1-1; D: .; V: TRBV21-1; size: .; DNA: TGTGCCAGCAGCACCCGGGAAGCTGAAGCTTTCTTT; CDR3: CASSTREAEAFF
J: TRBJ1-6; D: TRBD1; V: TRBV6-5; size: .; DNA: TGTGCCAGCACCGTTGACAGGGGTTTTAATTCACCCCTCCACTTT; CDR3: CASTVDRGFNSPLHF
J: TRBJ2-7; D: TRBD2; V: TRBV19; size: .; DNA: TGTGCCAGTAGGGCCGGGACTAGCGGCCCCGGGGGGGTTTTCTACGAGCAGTACTTC; CDR3: CASRAGTSGPGGVFYEQYF
J: TRBJ2-1; D: .; V: TRBV27; size: .; DNA: TGTGCCAGCAGTTCCGCCTTCAAGGAGCAGTTCTTC; CDR3: CASSSAFKEQFF
J: TRBJ2-7; D: .; V: TRBV14; size: .; DNA: TGTGCCAGCAGCCAAGGAATAGGAAGGGCCACTATAACCTACGAGCAGTACTTC; CDR3: CASSQGIGRATITYEQYF